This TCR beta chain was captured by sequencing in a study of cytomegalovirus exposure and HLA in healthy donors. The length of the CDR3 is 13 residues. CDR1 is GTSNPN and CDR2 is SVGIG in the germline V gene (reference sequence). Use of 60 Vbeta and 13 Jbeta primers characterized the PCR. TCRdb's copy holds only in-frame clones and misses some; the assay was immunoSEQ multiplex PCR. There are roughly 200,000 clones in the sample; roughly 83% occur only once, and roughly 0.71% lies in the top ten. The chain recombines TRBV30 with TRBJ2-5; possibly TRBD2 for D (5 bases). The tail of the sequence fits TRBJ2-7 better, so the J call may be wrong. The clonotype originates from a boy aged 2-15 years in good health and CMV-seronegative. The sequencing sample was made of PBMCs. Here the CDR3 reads CAISASRAYEQYF. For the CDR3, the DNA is TGTGCCATCTCGGCTAGCCGGGCATACGAGCAGTACTTC.